This T cell receptor beta chain was identified during a study of cytomegalovirus exposure and HLA in healthy donors. PCR amplification relied on 60 Vbeta primers (plus 13 Jbeta primers). Only in-frame clones appear in the TCRdb table, and some are missing; sequencing was by immunoSEQ multiplex PCR. Of 55,000 to 80,000 clones listed, around four fifths are singletons. The origin of this receptor is a man between 35 and 55 years old in good health and CMV-seronegative. The sequenced material came from PBMCs.

The DNA for the CDR3 is TGTGCCAGCAGCTTCGACCGGAGCGAGCAGTACTTC. It specifies CASSFDRSEQYF. V usage is TRBV11-2 and J usage is TRBJ2-7; D gene ambiguous. The CDR3 covers 12 residues. Germline V gene sequence: CDR1 SGHAT, CDR2 FQNNGV. Trimming took off 3 bases at V and 6 bases at J, with 9 bases between the two ends. Combining the CDR3 with reference TRBV11-2 and TRBJ2-7 gives the whole variable domain EAGVAQSPRYKIIEKRQSVAFWCNPISGHATLYWYQQILGQGPKLLIQFQNNGVVDDSQLPKDRFSAERLKGVDSTLKIQPAKLEDSAVYLCASSFDRSEQYFGPGTRLTVT.